This T cell receptor (beta chain) was recovered during a study of CD4+ T cells in melanoma. This table comes from immunoSEQ multiplex PCR, and its TCRdb copy is limited to in-frame clones, with some not included. This sample has over 45,000 clones, with approximately 74% found just once. On this clone itself: Its antigen is not identified.

Trimming pared 3 bases from V and 2 bases from J, leaving 13 bases between. The CDR3 is 15 amino acids. Germline CDR1 LGHNA, CDR2 YNFKEQ. Study-level results: Neoantigen-specific CD4+ T cells in melanoma reportedly had diverse differentiation states.

The chain links TRBV4-2 to TRBJ1-1; D is undetermined. The clonotype was recovered from a human donor with melanoma. Sequenced sample: tumor tissue. The DNA of the CDR3 is TGTGCCAGCAGCCACGGCGACCGAGAAAACACTGAAGCTTTCTTT. This translates into CASSHGDRENTEAFF.